A selection of T cell receptor beta chains follows, all from one sample in a study of T cell responses to AZD1222 COVID-19 vaccine. Repertoires were generated with immunoSEQ multiplex PCR, while TCRdb's copy carries only in-frame clones and drops some. This sample has approximately 100,000 clones; around 87% occur once, and the top ten carry 9.5% to 13%. The input for sequencing was peripheral blood, taken 28 days after the second AZD1222 dose. The receptors were gathered from an adult who received the AZD1222 COVID-19 vaccine. Each CDR3 is given with its conserved first and last residue. D genes are given only for firm matches. Rows may omit the clone size; those that give it use once, few, many or a size class.

J gene: TRBJ1-1
V gene: TRBV25-1
D gene: .
clone size: .
CDR3 DNA: TGTGCCAGCAGTGAAGGGGTAGCTTTCTTT
CDR3 protein: CASSEGVAFF

J gene: TRBJ2-7
V gene: TRBV28
D gene: TRBD1
clone size: .
CDR3 DNA: TGTGCCAGCAGCTGGGACAGCGTCACGGGCGAGCAGTACTTC
CDR3 protein: CASSWDSVTGEQYF

J gene: TRBJ1-1
V gene: TRBV30
D gene: .
clone size: .
CDR3 DNA: TGTGCCTGGATAGCGCCGGAGGCGGAGCGGGCTTTCTTT
CDR3 protein: CAWIAPEAERAFF

J gene: TRBJ2-1
V gene: TRBV7-2
D gene: .
clone size: .
CDR3 DNA: TGTGCCAGCAGCTTAGGAGGGACCAATGAGCAGTTCTTC
CDR3 protein: CASSLGGTNEQFF

J gene: TRBJ2-2
V gene: TRBV2
D gene: .
clone size: .
CDR3 DNA: TGTGCCAGCAGTATCCTCAATAAGAACACCGGGGAGCTGTTTTTT
CDR3 protein: CASSILNKNTGELFF

J gene: TRBJ2-7
V gene: TRBV27
D gene: .
clone size: .
CDR3 DNA: TGTGCCAGCAGTTTACCAGGCAACACCTACGAGCAGTACTTC
CDR3 protein: CASSLPGNTYEQYF

J gene: TRBJ2-1
V gene: TRBV19
D gene: TRBD2
clone size: few
CDR3 DNA: TGTGCCAGTGGGATGGGCCTAGCGGGATACAATGAGCAGTTCTTC
CDR3 protein: CASGMGLAGYNEQFF

J gene: TRBJ1-6
V gene: TRBV7-3
D gene: TRBD1
clone size: .
CDR3 DNA: TGTGCCAGCAGCTCCGGGACAGGGGATAATTCACCCCTCCACTTT
CDR3 protein: CASSSGTGDNSPLHF

J gene: TRBJ1-2
V gene: TRBV6-2/TRBV6-3
D gene: .
clone size: .
CDR3 DNA: TGTGCCAGCAGTTGGGACGACCCGAACTATGGCTACACCTTC
CDR3 protein: CASSWDDPNYGYTF

J gene: TRBJ2-7
V gene: TRBV2
D gene: TRBD1
clone size: .
CDR3 DNA: TGTGCCGGGACAGGTGACTCCTACGAGCAGTACTTC
CDR3 protein: CAGTGDSYEQYF

J gene: TRBJ2-5
V gene: TRBV5-4
D gene: .
clone size: .
CDR3 DNA: TGTGCCAGCAGCTGGGGAACGGGCCAAGAGACCCAGTACTTC
CDR3 protein: CASSWGTGQETQYF

J gene: TRBJ1-5
V gene: TRBV4-1
D gene: .
clone size: once
CDR3 DNA: TGCGCCAGCAGCCAAGATCAAAAGGGAAGCAATCAGCCCCAGCATTTT
CDR3 protein: CASSQDQKGSNQPQHF

J gene: TRBJ2-2
V gene: TRBV6-5
D gene: .
clone size: once
CDR3 DNA: TGTGCCAGCAGTCTGGGGGCGAACACCGGGGAGCTGTTTTTT
CDR3 protein: CASSLGANTGELFF

J gene: TRBJ1-1
V gene: TRBV30
D gene: TRBD1
clone size: .
CDR3 DNA: TGTGCCTGGAGGGAACCGGGACAGCGGACGATGGCTTTCTTT
CDR3 protein: CAWREPGQRTMAFF

J gene: TRBJ2-7
V gene: TRBV27
D gene: .
clone size: .
CDR3 DNA: TGTGCCAGCAGTCCCAACGTTCTAGCGAACTCCTACGAGCAGTACTTC
CDR3 protein: CASSPNVLANSYEQYF

J gene: TRBJ2-1
V gene: TRBV15
D gene: .
clone size: .
CDR3 DNA: TGTGCCACCAGCAGCGTCCAATTACACCTTTGGAATGAGCAGTTCTTC
CDR3 protein: CATSSVQLHLWNEQFF

J gene: TRBJ2-2
V gene: TRBV7-3
D gene: TRBD2
clone size: .
CDR3 DNA: TGTGCCAGCAAATGGGGTAGCGGGAGTCCCGGGGAGCTGTTTTTT
CDR3 protein: CASKWGSGSPGELFF

J gene: TRBJ1-1
V gene: TRBV7-6
D gene: TRBD1
clone size: .
CDR3 DNA: TGTGCCAGCAGCTTAGGGACAGGGATTCGCGGAACTGAAGCTTTCTTT
CDR3 protein: CASSLGTGIRGTEAFF

J gene: TRBJ2-7
V gene: TRBV27
D gene: .
clone size: .
CDR3 DNA: TGTGCCAGCAGGCGAGGGGGGTCAAGCTCCTACGAGCAGTACTTC
CDR3 protein: CASRRGGSSSYEQYF

J gene: TRBJ1-3
V gene: TRBV7-2
D gene: .
clone size: once
CDR3 DNA: TGTGCCAGCAGCTTAGCCACCGGTTCTGGAAACACCATATATTTT
CDR3 protein: CASSLATGSGNTIYF

J gene: TRBJ2-7
V gene: TRBV7-8
D gene: .
clone size: .
CDR3 DNA: TGTGCCAGCGGCCCTACATACGAGCAGTACTTC
CDR3 protein: CASGPTYEQYF

J gene: TRBJ2-3
V gene: TRBV6-5
D gene: TRBD2
clone size: once
CDR3 DNA: TGTGCCAGCAGTTACCGGGAGGGGGCAGATACGCAGTATTTT
CDR3 protein: CASSYREGADTQYF

J gene: TRBJ1-1
V gene: TRBV28
D gene: TRBD1
clone size: .
CDR3 DNA: TGTGCCAGCGGGAGACAGGGGATGAACACTGAAGCTTTCTTT
CDR3 protein: CASGRQGMNTEAFF

J gene: TRBJ1-1
V gene: TRBV9
D gene: .
clone size: .
CDR3 DNA: TGTGCCAGCAGCGTAGCTCCGGAAAACACTGAAGCTTTCTTT
CDR3 protein: CASSVAPENTEAFF

J gene: TRBJ2-3
V gene: TRBV18
D gene: TRBD2
clone size: .
CDR3 DNA: TGTGCCAGCTCAGGGGGACTAGCGGGAGGAGCTGATACGCAGTATTTT
CDR3 protein: CASSGGLAGGADTQYF

J gene: TRBJ2-2
V gene: TRBV7-6
D gene: TRBD1
clone size: .
CDR3 DNA: TGTGCCAGCAGCGCCGGGACAGGGGACACCGGGGAGCTGTTTTTT
CDR3 protein: CASSAGTGDTGELFF

J gene: TRBJ2-6
V gene: TRBV27
D gene: .
clone size: .
CDR3 DNA: TGTGCCAGCAGTTTATTGGGACGTTTGACTGGGGCCAACGTCCTGACTTTC
CDR3 protein: CASSLLGRLTGANVLTF

J gene: TRBJ2-7
V gene: TRBV2
D gene: .
clone size: .
CDR3 DNA: TGTGCCAGCAGTCGCGGAGACTACGAGCAGTACTTC
CDR3 protein: CASSRGDYEQYF